This is a list of T cell receptor beta chains from one sample in a study of beta chain features in type 1 diabetes. TCRdb keeps only in-frame clones here, not all; method: immunoSEQ multiplex PCR. The table records nearly 700,000 clones, around an eighth of them present only once. Sequencing was done on a sample of naive CD4+ T cells from blood. The receptor set was obtained from a man younger than 30 with type 1 diabetes. The CDR3 runs from the conserved cysteine through the conserved F or W.

TRBV6-1	TRBJ2-7	CASFSPAGSHYEQYF
TRBV13	TRBJ2-7	CASSLLPQTYEQYF
TRBV6-6	TRBJ1-1	CASIPSGETTEAFF
TRBV29-1	TRBJ1-2	CSVVTWTASFYGYTF
TRBV18	TRBJ1-4	CASSPFPPATNEKLFF
TRBV27	TRBJ1-4	CASIRRREPSREKLFF
TRBV28	TRBJ1-2	CASGSGSLIDGYTF
TRBV7-8	TRBJ2-5	CASSPVDRGSRYKETQYF
TRBV7-9	TRBJ2-7	CASSFSGEGSYEQYF
TRBV12-5	TRBJ2-4	CASGTTGIQYF
TRBV7-9	TRBJ2-2	CASSTTGGELFF
TRBV5-1	TRBJ2-4	CASSLGQKNIQYF
TRBV13	TRBJ2-7	CASSATVSVQYF
TRBV29-1	TRBJ1-2	CSVVAGNLGTNYGYTF
TRBV5-8	TRBJ1-1	CASRFYTEAFF